Below, 15 T cell receptor beta chains from the same sample are listed, as sequenced in a study of T-cell reconstitution after alpha-beta-depleted transplantation in children. Unique molecular identifiers were incorporated when the TCRbeta library was constructed. TCRdb called the PCR reads again in MiXCR, with one record for every CDR3 protein. This repertoire shows 600,000 to 700,000 distinct CDR3 sequences, roughly 17% found once; its top ten account for 1.1%. Sequences were derived from PBMCs from the stem cell graft donor, sampled from the stem cell graft. These receptors all come from a human donor who donated a stem cell graft to a child with acute myeloid leukemia.

This clonotype was seen more than once but under ten times. As DNA, the CDR3 is TGTGCCAGCAGCGACAGGGGGCGGAACATTCAGTACTTC. It codes for CASSDRGRNIQYF. The genes are TRBV12-3 or TRBV12-4 and TRBJ2-4; 10 nucleotides align to TRBD1. The J segment lost 7 bases and the V segment lost 6 bases, leaving 3 bases of the junction unmatched. The CDR3 sequence is 13 residues long.

Only a few counts were recorded for this clonotype. The chain couples TRBV20-1 to TRBJ1-1; D uncertain. The germline CDR1 and CDR2 sequences are DFQATT and SNEGSKA (reference sequence). Trimming removed 0 bases at V and 1 base at J, with 6 bases between. The CDR3 covers 13 residues. The CDR3, as DNA: TGCAGTGCTAGAGACAGGTCGAACACTGAAGCTTTCTTT. Translated, it gives CSARDRSNTEAFF.

In its sample, this clonotype was seen a few times. CDR3 bases: TGCAGTGCTGCGGGGACTAGCGGGGGTTCTGAGACCCAGTACTTC. This sequence encodes CSAAGTSGGSETQYF. The chain uses TRBV20-1 and TRBJ2-5; 14 nucleotides match TRBD2. Germline CDR1 and CDR2: DFQATT and SNEGSKA (reference sequence). This CDR3 contains 15 residues. Trimming cost V 5 bases and J 5 bases; bases outside gene matches: 7.

This clonotype was found a few times. The V gene is TRBV7-2, the J gene TRBJ2-5, with 9 bases identical to TRBD1. Germline-derived CDR1 and CDR2 are SGHTA and FQGNSA. Unmatched junction bases numbered 4, after V lost 4 bases and J lost 1 base. This CDR3 has 15 amino acids. CDR3: CASSSRDRVQETQYF. CDR3 nucleotides: TGTGCCAGCAGCTCCAGGGACAGGGTCCAAGAGACCCAGTACTTC.

This clonotype was detected only a few times. The V call is TRBV7-6, the J call TRBJ1-3, with a tentative D call TRBD1 (6 bases). The length of the CDR3 is 14 residues. The V and J ends lost 5 bases and 5 bases respectively, with 13 bases between them. CDR1 is SGHVS, CDR2 FNYEAQ, per germline. Here the CDR3 reads CASSPEGDRNTIYF. DNA of the CDR3: TGTGCCAGCAGCCCCGAGGGGGACAGAAACACCATATATTTT.

This clonotype occurred a few times. The J gene is TRBJ2-5, the V gene TRBV12-3 or TRBV12-4; 8 bases fit TRBD2. The CDR3 contains 15 residues. J lost 1 base, V lost 4 bases, and 5 bases had no gene match. CDR3 loop: CASSYGGGSQETQYF. In DNA, the CDR3 is TGTGCCAGCAGTTATGGCGGGGGGTCCCAAGAGACCCAGTACTTC.

The chain uses TRBV7-2 and TRBJ1-5; the match to TRBD1 covers 8 bases. The CDR3 is 15 amino acids. CDR1 SGHTA and CDR2 FQGNSA come from the germline V gene. With V trimmed by 2 bases and J by 3 bases, 3 bases remained unmatched. The CDR3 bases are TGTGCCAGCAGCTTAAAGACAGGGGCCAATCAGCCCCAGCATTTT. The encoded protein is CASSLKTGANQPQHF.

The chain joins TRBV13 to TRBJ2-1, with D possibly TRBD2 on 5 matching bases. CDR1 is PRHDT, CDR2 FYEKMQ, per germline (reference sequence). The germline V and J ends were trimmed by 5 bases and 11 bases, with 10 bases remaining between them. CDR3 length: 11 amino acids. The CDR3 sequence: CASSTGEQQFF. CDR3 nucleotides: TGTGCCAGCAGCACTGGGGAGCAGCAGTTCTTC.

This clonotype was counted only a few times. CDR3 sequence: CASSQVVLAGDSTDTQYF. The CDR3 region has the DNA TGTGCCAGCAGCCAAGTCGTCCTAGCGGGGGATAGCACAGATACGCAGTATTTT. The rearrangement links TRBV4-2 to TRBJ2-3; 10 nucleotides match TRBD2. The CDR3 length is 18 residues. Germline V CDR1 and CDR2: LGHNA, YNFKEQ. J lost 0 bases, V lost 1 base, and 7 bases had no gene match.

In its sample, this clonotype was seen a few times. The J gene is TRBJ2-3, the V gene TRBV18, with 7 bases identical to TRBD1. V lost 4 bases to trimming and J lost 11 bases; unmatched junction nucleotides: 12. This CDR3 is built from 14 residues. The germline V gene encodes CDR1 KGHSH and CDR2 LQKENI. The CDR3 protein is CASSLYEDRVMQYF. The CDR3 DNA reads TGTGCCAGCTCACTATACGAAGACAGGGTAATGCAGTATTTT.

This clonotype occurred many times. The V call is TRBV20-1, the J call TRBJ1-2; D is ambiguous. Germline V CDR1 and CDR2: DFQATT, SNEGSKA (reference sequence). The CDR3 spans 12 residues. The ends were cut back, 7 bases at V and 8 bases at J, with 17 bases in the middle. This chain's CDR3 is CSEVGPGEGYTF. CDR3 nucleotides: TGCAGTGAAGTGGGCCCCGGCGAGGGCTACACCTTC.

In its sample, this clonotype was seen a few times. The genes are TRBV5-1 and TRBJ2-2; D is undetermined. This CDR3 comprises 15 residues. V was cut by 6 bases and J by 0 bases, with 12 bases left in between. CDR1 SGHRS and CDR2 YFSETQ come from the germline V gene. The chain's CDR3 is CASTEEPANTGELFF. As DNA, the CDR3 is TGCGCCAGCACTGAGGAACCCGCGAACACCGGGGAGCTGTTTTTT.

Only a few counts were recorded for this clonotype. V is TRBV11-3 and J is TRBJ2-1; 7 bases are shared with TRBD1. Trimming at V came to 6 bases and at J to 5 bases, leaving 10 bases not matched to a gene. Germline-derived CDR1 and CDR2 are SGHNT and YENEEA. This CDR3 is built from 15 residues. CDR3 in amino acids: CASSSGTATNNEQFF. CDR3 DNA sequence: TGTGCCAGCAGTTCCGGGACAGCCACGAACAATGAGCAGTTCTTC.

The chain links TRBV29-1 to TRBJ2-5; 12 bases align to TRBD2. The length of the CDR3 is 17 residues. Germline V gene sequence: CDR1 SQVTM, CDR2 ANQGSEA. With 0 bases clipped from V and 5 bases from J, the junction kept 10 bases outside the gene matches. This CDR3 reads CSVEDHLLAGGLETQYF. The CDR3 DNA reads TGCAGCGTTGAAGATCACCTCCTAGCGGGGGGGCTGGAGACCCAGTACTTC.

This chain joins TRBV7-8 and TRBJ1-4; weak D call: TRBD1 (5 bases). Per the germline V gene, CDR1 is SGHVS and CDR2 is FQNEAQ. This CDR3 region has 15 residues. V lost 4 bases, J lost 9 bases, and 18 bases lay in between. The CDR3 reads CASSWTGGRNQKLFF. CDR3 nucleotide sequence: TGTGCCAGCAGCTGGACGGGGGGGAGGAATCAAAAACTGTTTTTT.